The T cell receptor beta chain described here comes from a study of a mutant IDH1 vaccine in newly diagnosed glioma. CDR3 length: 13 residues. CDR1 and CDR2 (germline): SGDLS, YYNGEE. V shed 4 bases and J shed 0 bases, with 7 bases lying between them. Assay used: immunoSEQ multiplex PCR; TCRdb lists only in-frame clones, some missing. The sample lists about 88,000 clones, over 70% occurring once. Sample time point: baseline, week 1 (first vaccination visit). Regarding treatment: pre-vaccination baseline after standard-of-care therapy. Here the sequenced sample was PBMCs, taken from a glioma patient treated with radiotherapy, temozolomide or both. This clonotype originated in a man between 35 and 55 years old with glioma. Some clones in this sample may be carry-over from other donors' samples. This chain connects TRBV9 to TRBJ2-5; D remains ambiguous. CDR3 sequence (DNA): TGTGCCAGCAGCTCTGCGAACCAAGAGACCCAGTACTTC. It specifies CASSSANQETQYF.